These T cell receptor beta chains were read from a single sample in a study of T cells in tuberculosis. TCRdb's copy holds only in-frame clones and misses some; the assay was immunoSEQ multiplex PCR. The table includes about 37,000 clones, 90% to 95% detected once. Sequenced material: PBMCs. These receptors originate from a donor between 5 and 29 years old with latent tuberculosis or without tuberculosis infection. Some clones in this sample may be carry-over from other donors' samples. CDR3s include the opening cysteine and the closing phenylalanine or tryptophan. Fields, in order: V gene, J gene, clone size, D gene, CDR3 protein, CDR3 DNA. D genes are given only for firm matches. Clone size is shown for a subset of rows, as once, few, many or a class of expanded clone.

v_call: TRBV12-5
j_call: TRBJ2-7
clone_size: .
d_call: TRBD1
cdr3_aa: CASGLVLRQGHYEQYF
cdr3_nt: TGTGCTAGTGGTTTGGTATTACGACAGGGCCACTACGAGCAGTACTTC

v_call: TRBV19
j_call: TRBJ2-3
clone_size: .
d_call: .
cdr3_aa: CASSIHPDSQDTQYF
cdr3_nt: TGTGCCAGTAGTATCCATCCCGACAGCCAGGATACGCAGTATTTT

v_call: TRBV11-2
j_call: TRBJ1-1
clone_size: .
d_call: .
cdr3_aa: CASSLDPTAGNTEAFF
cdr3_nt: TGTGCCAGCAGCTTAGATCCTACGGCGGGGAACACTGAAGCTTTCTTT

v_call: TRBV6-6
j_call: TRBJ2-3
clone_size: .
d_call: TRBD2
cdr3_aa: CASSYSLAGHTDTQYF
cdr3_nt: TGTGCCAGCAGTTACTCGTTAGCGGGGCACACAGATACGCAGTATTTT

v_call: TRBV7-6
j_call: TRBJ2-7
clone_size: .
d_call: .
cdr3_aa: CASGQFYEQYF
cdr3_nt: TGTGCCTCCGGACAGTTCTACGAGCAGTACTTC

v_call: TRBV7-9
j_call: TRBJ2-3
clone_size: .
d_call: TRBD1
cdr3_aa: CASSLEGQGADTQYF
cdr3_nt: TGTGCCAGCAGCTTAGAAGGACAGGGGGCAGATACGCAGTATTTT

v_call: TRBV2
j_call: TRBJ2-5
clone_size: .
d_call: .
cdr3_aa: CASREETQYF
cdr3_nt: TGTGCCAGCAGGGAGGAGACCCAGTACTTC

v_call: TRBV18
j_call: TRBJ2-1
clone_size: .
d_call: TRBD2
cdr3_aa: CASSPRRGGSYNEQFF
cdr3_nt: TGTGCCAGCTCACCACGGCGGGGGGGGTCCTACAATGAGCAGTTCTTC

v_call: TRBV5-1
j_call: TRBJ2-3
clone_size: .
d_call: TRBD2
cdr3_aa: CASSFGLAGGPDTQYF
cdr3_nt: TGCGCCAGCAGCTTCGGGCTAGCGGGGGGGCCAGATACGCAGTATTTT

v_call: TRBV19
j_call: TRBJ1-2
clone_size: once
d_call: TRBD1
cdr3_aa: CASSYRDRDGYTF
cdr3_nt: TGTGCCAGTAGTTACCGGGACAGAGATGGCTACACCTTC

v_call: TRBV11-1
j_call: TRBJ2-3
clone_size: .
d_call: TRBD1
cdr3_aa: CASSTRQGGTDTQYF
cdr3_nt: TGTGCCAGCAGCACACGACAGGGGGGCACAGATACGCAGTATTTT

v_call: TRBV7-2
j_call: TRBJ1-1
clone_size: .
d_call: .
cdr3_aa: CASSLEGLRTEAFF
cdr3_nt: TGTGCCAGCAGCTTAGAGGGACTCAGGACTGAAGCTTTCTTT

v_call: TRBV6-6
j_call: TRBJ2-5
clone_size: .
d_call: TRBD1
cdr3_aa: CASSDWGQKTQETQYF
cdr3_nt: TGTGCCAGCAGTGACTGGGGACAGAAGACCCAAGAGACCCAGTACTTC

v_call: TRBV6-6
j_call: TRBJ1-5
clone_size: few
d_call: .
cdr3_aa: CASKYETVNQPQHF
cdr3_nt: TGTGCCAGCAAATATGAGACAGTCAATCAGCCCCAGCATTTT

v_call: TRBV5-1
j_call: TRBJ1-1
clone_size: .
d_call: TRBD1
cdr3_aa: CASSSTTGMNTEAFF
cdr3_nt: TGCGCCAGCAGCAGCACGACAGGGATGAACACTGAAGCTTTCTTT

v_call: TRBV19
j_call: TRBJ1-5
clone_size: .
d_call: TRBD1
cdr3_aa: CASNWDSYSNQPQHF
cdr3_nt: TGTGCCAGTAATTGGGACAGTTATAGCAATCAGCCCCAGCATTTT

v_call: TRBV2
j_call: TRBJ1-1
clone_size: .
d_call: TRBD1
cdr3_aa: CASNSPETGRTEAFF
cdr3_nt: TGTGCCAGCAACAGCCCAGAGACAGGGCGCACTGAAGCTTTCTTT

v_call: TRBV6-5
j_call: TRBJ2-7
clone_size: .
d_call: TRBD1
cdr3_aa: CASSLNRGGEQYF
cdr3_nt: TGTGCCAGCAGTTTAAACAGGGGCGGCGAGCAGTACTTC

v_call: TRBV6-6
j_call: TRBJ2-7
clone_size: once
d_call: TRBD1
cdr3_aa: CATSRDSTYEQYF
cdr3_nt: TGTGCCACGTCCAGGGACAGTACCTACGAGCAGTACTTC

v_call: TRBV20-1
j_call: TRBJ1-2
clone_size: once
d_call: TRBD1
cdr3_aa: CSAGSGGLCTF
cdr3_nt: TGCAGTGCTGGTTCAGGGGGGCTGTGCACCTTC

v_call: TRBV4-1
j_call: TRBJ1-4
clone_size: .
d_call: TRBD1
cdr3_aa: CASSRTGTGLEKLFF
cdr3_nt: TGCGCCAGCAGCCGCACCGGGACAGGGCTTGAAAAACTGTTTTTT

v_call: TRBV12-5
j_call: TRBJ1-5
clone_size: .
d_call: TRBD1
cdr3_aa: CASGLVVGQVNQPQHF
cdr3_nt: TGTGCTAGTGGTTTGGTAGTGGGACAGGTCAATCAGCCCCAGCATTTT

v_call: TRBV6-5
j_call: TRBJ2-2
clone_size: .
d_call: .
cdr3_aa: CASREPGWDTGELFF
cdr3_nt: TGTGCCAGCAGAGAACCAGGGTGGGACACCGGGGAGCTGTTTTTT

v_call: TRBV10-3
j_call: TRBJ1-3
clone_size: .
d_call: .
cdr3_aa: CAITGEEGNTIYF
cdr3_nt: TGTGCCATCACGGGGGAAGAAGGAAACACCATATATTTT

v_call: TRBV10-3
j_call: TRBJ2-7
clone_size: .
d_call: .
cdr3_aa: CAISVGGSTYEQYF
cdr3_nt: TGTGCCATCAGTGTGGGCGGGTCAACCTACGAGCAGTACTTC

v_call: TRBV10-2
j_call: TRBJ1-2
clone_size: .
d_call: .
cdr3_aa: CASSESNWEGYTF
cdr3_nt: TGCGCCAGCAGTGAGTCGAACTGGGAGGGCTACACCTTC

v_call: TRBV7-2
j_call: TRBJ2-3
clone_size: .
d_call: TRBD2
cdr3_aa: CASSLAGAGGDTQYF
cdr3_nt: TGTGCCAGCAGCTTAGCGGGAGCGGGGGGTGATACGCAGTATTTT

v_call: TRBV20-1
j_call: TRBJ1-1
clone_size: .
d_call: .
cdr3_aa: CRTQAGSEAFF
cdr3_nt: TGCAGAACTCAGGCAGGTTCGGAAGCTTTCTTT

v_call: TRBV27
j_call: TRBJ1-4
clone_size: .
d_call: .
cdr3_aa: CASRGTGMGNEKLFF
cdr3_nt: TGTGCCAGCAGGGGAACAGGGATGGGGAATGAAAAACTGTTTTTT

v_call: TRBV10-2
j_call: TRBJ1-1
clone_size: .
d_call: .
cdr3_aa: CASRKQVPENTEAFF
cdr3_nt: TGCGCCAGCAGGAAACAGGTTCCGGAGAACACTGAAGCTTTCTTT

v_call: TRBV5-4
j_call: TRBJ1-4
clone_size: few
d_call: .
cdr3_aa: CASSHGARDNEKLFF
cdr3_nt: TGTGCCAGCAGCCACGGAGCCAGAGATAATGAAAAACTGTTTTTT

v_call: TRBV7-2
j_call: TRBJ1-1
clone_size: .
d_call: .
cdr3_aa: CASSLLVGADTEAFF
cdr3_nt: TGTGCCAGCAGCTTATTGGTGGGGGCGGACACTGAAGCTTTCTTT

v_call: TRBV7-2
j_call: TRBJ2-3
clone_size: .
d_call: TRBD2
cdr3_aa: CASSLAGGATDTQYF
cdr3_nt: TGTGCCAGCAGTTTAGCCGGGGGGGCGACAGATACGCAGTATTTT

v_call: TRBV2
j_call: TRBJ1-1
clone_size: .
d_call: .
cdr3_aa: CASNETPPTEAFF
cdr3_nt: TGTGCCAGCAATGAAACTCCCCCCACTGAAGCTTTCTTT

v_call: TRBV19
j_call: TRBJ1-4
clone_size: .
d_call: .
cdr3_aa: CASSISRGPNEKLFF
cdr3_nt: TGTGCCAGTAGTATTTCCAGGGGTCCTAATGAAAAACTGTTTTTT

v_call: TRBV5-1
j_call: TRBJ1-2
clone_size: .
d_call: .
cdr3_aa: CASSLNTGPDGYTF
cdr3_nt: TGCGCCAGCAGCTTGAATACAGGGCCGGACGGCTACACCTTC

v_call: TRBV15
j_call: TRBJ1-6
clone_size: .
d_call: .
cdr3_aa: CATSRDDSYNSPLHF
cdr3_nt: TGTGCCACCAGCAGAGATGACAGCTATAATTCACCCCTCCACTTT

v_call: TRBV6-6
j_call: TRBJ1-2
clone_size: .
d_call: .
cdr3_aa: CASTRQSYGYTF
cdr3_nt: TGTGCCAGCACTCGACAGTCCTATGGCTACACCTTC

v_call: TRBV11-2
j_call: TRBJ2-1
clone_size: .
d_call: .
cdr3_aa: CASSLYWDNNEQFF
cdr3_nt: TGTGCCAGCAGCTTATACTGGGACAACAATGAGCAGTTCTTC

v_call: TRBV10-2
j_call: TRBJ2-3
clone_size: .
d_call: TRBD2
cdr3_aa: CASSSTSGGAPDTQYF
cdr3_nt: TGCGCCAGCAGTTCGACTAGCGGGGGGGCCCCAGATACGCAGTATTTT

v_call: TRBV7-2
j_call: TRBJ2-5
clone_size: .
d_call: .
cdr3_aa: CASSSRSRQETQYF
cdr3_nt: TGTGCCAGCAGCTCAAGAAGCCGACAAGAGACCCAGTACTTC

v_call: TRBV11-1
j_call: TRBJ2-1
clone_size: .
d_call: TRBD1
cdr3_aa: CASSSIYRGQRYNEQFF
cdr3_nt: TGTGCCAGCAGCTCCATATACAGGGGGCAGCGCTACAATGAGCAGTTCTTC

v_call: TRBV29-1
j_call: TRBJ1-2
clone_size: once
d_call: .
cdr3_aa: CSVGFAGYGYTF
cdr3_nt: TGCAGCGTTGGCTTTGCGGGCTATGGCTACACCTTC

v_call: TRBV19
j_call: TRBJ1-1
clone_size: .
d_call: .
cdr3_aa: CASSIGTANTEAFF
cdr3_nt: TGTGCCAGTAGTATAGGTACAGCGAACACTGAAGCTTTCTTT

v_call: TRBV27
j_call: TRBJ2-2
clone_size: once
d_call: TRBD2
cdr3_aa: CASSHPSGGATGELFF
cdr3_nt: TGTGCCAGCAGTCACCCAAGCGGGGGGGCGACCGGGGAGCTGTTTTTT

v_call: TRBV6-5
j_call: TRBJ2-1
clone_size: .
d_call: TRBD2
cdr3_aa: CASGAGDAVIEQFF
cdr3_nt: TGTGCCAGTGGTGCGGGAGATGCAGTTATTGAGCAGTTCTTC

v_call: TRBV4-3
j_call: TRBJ2-1
clone_size: .
d_call: TRBD2
cdr3_aa: CASSRRVSGGADLYNEQFF
cdr3_nt: TGCGCCAGCAGCCGAAGAGTTAGCGGGGGGGCCGATTTATACAATGAGCAGTTCTTC

v_call: TRBV7-2
j_call: TRBJ2-1
clone_size: .
d_call: TRBD2
cdr3_aa: CASSTYIRDYNNEQFF
cdr3_nt: TGTGCCAGCAGCACCTATATCCGGGACTACAACAATGAGCAGTTCTTC

v_call: TRBV6-4
j_call: TRBJ1-6
clone_size: .
d_call: .
cdr3_aa: CASSAREGGDSPLHF
cdr3_nt: TGTGCCAGCAGTGCCAGGGAGGGGGGCGATTCACCCCTCCACTTT